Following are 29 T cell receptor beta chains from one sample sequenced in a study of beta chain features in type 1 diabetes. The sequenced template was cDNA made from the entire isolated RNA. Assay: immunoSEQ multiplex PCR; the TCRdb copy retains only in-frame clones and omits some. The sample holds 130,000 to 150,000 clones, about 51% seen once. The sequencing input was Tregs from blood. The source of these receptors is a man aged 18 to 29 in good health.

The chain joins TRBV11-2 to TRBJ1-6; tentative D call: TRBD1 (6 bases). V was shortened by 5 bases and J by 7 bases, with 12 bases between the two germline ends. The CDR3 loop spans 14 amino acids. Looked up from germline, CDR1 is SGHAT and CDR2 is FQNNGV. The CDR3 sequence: CASSQAQGNSPLHF. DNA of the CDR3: TGTGCCAGCAGCCAGGCACAGGGAAATTCACCCCTCCACTTT.

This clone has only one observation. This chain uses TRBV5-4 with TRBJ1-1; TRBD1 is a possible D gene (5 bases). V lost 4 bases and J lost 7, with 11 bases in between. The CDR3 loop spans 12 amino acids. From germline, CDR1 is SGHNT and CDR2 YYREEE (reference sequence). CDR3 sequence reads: CASSRSDSEAFF. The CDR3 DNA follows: TGTGCCAGCAGCCGCTCCGACAGTGAAGCTTTCTTT.

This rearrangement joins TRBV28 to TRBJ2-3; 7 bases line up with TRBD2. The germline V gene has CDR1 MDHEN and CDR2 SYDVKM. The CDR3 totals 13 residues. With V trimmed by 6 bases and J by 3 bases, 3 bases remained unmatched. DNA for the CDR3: TGTGCCAGCAGCCGACTAGCTACAGATACGCAGTATTTT. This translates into CASSRLATDTQYF.

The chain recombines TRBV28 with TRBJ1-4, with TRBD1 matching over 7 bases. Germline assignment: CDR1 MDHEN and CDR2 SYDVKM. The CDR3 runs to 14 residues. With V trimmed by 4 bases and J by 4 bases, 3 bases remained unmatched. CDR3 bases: TGTGCCAGCAGTTCCGGGACAGTTAATGAAAAACTGTTTTTT. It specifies CASSSGTVNEKLFF.

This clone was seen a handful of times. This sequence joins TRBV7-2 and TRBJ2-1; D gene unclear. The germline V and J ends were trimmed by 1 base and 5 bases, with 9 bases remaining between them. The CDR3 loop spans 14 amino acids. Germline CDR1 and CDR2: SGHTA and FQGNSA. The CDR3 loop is CASSLEAQNNEQFF. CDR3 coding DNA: TGTGCCAGCAGCTTAGAGGCACAGAACAATGAGCAGTTCTTC.

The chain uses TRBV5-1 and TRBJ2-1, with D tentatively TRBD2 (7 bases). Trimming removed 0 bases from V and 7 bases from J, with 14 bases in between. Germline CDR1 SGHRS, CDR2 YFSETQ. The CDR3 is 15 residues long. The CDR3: CASSLEGGARNEQFF. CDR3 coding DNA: TGCGCCAGCAGCTTGGAAGGGGGGGCGCGAAATGAGCAGTTCTTC.

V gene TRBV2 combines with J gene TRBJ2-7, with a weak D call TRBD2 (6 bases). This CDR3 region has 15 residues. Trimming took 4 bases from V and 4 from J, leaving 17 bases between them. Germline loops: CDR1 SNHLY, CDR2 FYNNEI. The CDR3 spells CASSANGRPWYEQYF. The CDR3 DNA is TGTGCCAGCAGTGCTAACGGGAGACCCTGGTACGAGCAGTACTTC.

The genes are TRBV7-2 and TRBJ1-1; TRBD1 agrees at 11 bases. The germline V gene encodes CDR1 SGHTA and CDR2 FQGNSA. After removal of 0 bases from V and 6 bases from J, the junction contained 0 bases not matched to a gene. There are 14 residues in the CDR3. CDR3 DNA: TGTGCCAGCAGCTTAGCGGGACAGGGGGCTGAAGCTTTCTTT. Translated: CASSLAGQGAEAFF.

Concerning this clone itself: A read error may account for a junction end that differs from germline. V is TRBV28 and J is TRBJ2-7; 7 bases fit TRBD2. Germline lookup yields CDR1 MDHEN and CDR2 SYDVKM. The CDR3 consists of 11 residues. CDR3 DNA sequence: TGTGCCAGCAGGGCGACTAGCTACATACACTTC. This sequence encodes CASRATSYIHF.

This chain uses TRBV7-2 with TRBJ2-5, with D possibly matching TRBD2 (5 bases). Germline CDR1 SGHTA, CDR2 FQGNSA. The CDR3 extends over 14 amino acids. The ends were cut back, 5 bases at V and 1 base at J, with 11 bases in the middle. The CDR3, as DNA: TGTGCCAGCAGCCGAGGGCGGCGCCAAGAGACCCAGTACTTC. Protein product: CASSRGRRQETQYF.

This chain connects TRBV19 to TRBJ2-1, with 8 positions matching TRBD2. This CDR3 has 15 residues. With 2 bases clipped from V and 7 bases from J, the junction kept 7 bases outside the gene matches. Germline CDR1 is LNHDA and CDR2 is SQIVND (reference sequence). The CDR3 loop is CASSIRRGAWNEQFF. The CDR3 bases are TGTGCCAGTAGTATAAGGCGGGGGGCCTGGAATGAGCAGTTCTTC.

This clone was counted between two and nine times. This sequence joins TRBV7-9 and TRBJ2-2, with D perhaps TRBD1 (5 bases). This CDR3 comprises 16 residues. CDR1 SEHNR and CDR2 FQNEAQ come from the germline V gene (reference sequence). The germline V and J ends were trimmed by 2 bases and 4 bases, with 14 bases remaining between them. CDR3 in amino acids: CASSLSSRALTGELFF. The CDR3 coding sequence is TGTGCCAGCAGCTTAAGTAGCAGGGCCCTCACCGGGGAGCTGTTTTTT.

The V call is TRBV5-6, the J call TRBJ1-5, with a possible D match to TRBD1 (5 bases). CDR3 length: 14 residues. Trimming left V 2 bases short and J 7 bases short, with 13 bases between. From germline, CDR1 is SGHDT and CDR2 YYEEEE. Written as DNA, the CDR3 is TGTGCCAGCAGCTTAAGTGGGGCTGGCCAGCCCCAGCATTTT. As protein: CASSLSGAGQPQHF.

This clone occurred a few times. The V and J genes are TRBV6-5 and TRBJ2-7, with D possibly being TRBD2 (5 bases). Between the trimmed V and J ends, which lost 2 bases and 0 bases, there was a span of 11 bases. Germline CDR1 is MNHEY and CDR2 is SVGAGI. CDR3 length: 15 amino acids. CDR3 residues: CASSYAAGGSYEQYF. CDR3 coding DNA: TGTGCCAGCAGTTACGCCGCGGGCGGCTCCTACGAGCAGTACTTC.

DNA of the CDR3: TGCAGCGTTGGGCGGGACTCCTACGAGCAGTACTTC. Translated, it gives CSVGRDSYEQYF. J is TRBJ2-7 and V is TRBV29-1, with a tentative D call TRBD2 (6 bases). V lost 4 bases and J 0 bases, leaving 7 bases between the germline ends. The CDR3 totals 12 residues. In germline, CDR1 is SQVTM, CDR2 ANQGSEA.

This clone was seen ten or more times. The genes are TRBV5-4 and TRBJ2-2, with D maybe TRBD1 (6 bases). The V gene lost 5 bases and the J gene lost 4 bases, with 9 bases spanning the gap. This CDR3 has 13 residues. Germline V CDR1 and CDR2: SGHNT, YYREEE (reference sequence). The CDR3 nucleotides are TGTGCCAGCAGAGAAGGGGGCACCGGGGAGCTGTTTTTT. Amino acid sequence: CASREGGTGELFF.

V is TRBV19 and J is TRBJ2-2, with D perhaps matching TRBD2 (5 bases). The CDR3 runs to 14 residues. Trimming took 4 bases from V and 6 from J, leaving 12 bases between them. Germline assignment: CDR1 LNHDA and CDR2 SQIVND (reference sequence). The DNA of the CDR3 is TGTGCCAGTAGTACCCCGACTACCTCCGGGGAGCTGTTTTTT. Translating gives CASSTPTTSGELFF.

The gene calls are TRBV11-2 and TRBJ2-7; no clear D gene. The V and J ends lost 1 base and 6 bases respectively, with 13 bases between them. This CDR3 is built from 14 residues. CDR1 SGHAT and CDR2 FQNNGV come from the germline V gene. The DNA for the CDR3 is TGTGCCAGCAGCTTAGTCGTTGGTAGCAGCGAGCAGTACTTC. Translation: CASSLVVGSSEQYF.

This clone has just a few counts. The CDR3 DNA reads as TGCGCCAGCAGCCGGGGGGCCTCAGCAACTAATGAAAAACTGTTTTTT. Translation gives CASSRGASATNEKLFF. The chain joins TRBV5-1 to TRBJ1-4, with D possibly being TRBD1 (6 bases). The germline V and J ends were trimmed by 4 bases and 0 bases, with 13 bases remaining between them. The CDR3 totals 16 residues. Germline assignment: CDR1 SGHRS and CDR2 YFSETQ.

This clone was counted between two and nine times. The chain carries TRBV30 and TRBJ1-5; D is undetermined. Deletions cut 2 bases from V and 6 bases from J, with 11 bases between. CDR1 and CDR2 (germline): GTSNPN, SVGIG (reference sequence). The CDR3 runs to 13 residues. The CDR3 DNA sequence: TGTGCCTGGAGTCCCGTCGGGGTTCAGCCCCAGCATTTT. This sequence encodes CAWSPVGVQPQHF.

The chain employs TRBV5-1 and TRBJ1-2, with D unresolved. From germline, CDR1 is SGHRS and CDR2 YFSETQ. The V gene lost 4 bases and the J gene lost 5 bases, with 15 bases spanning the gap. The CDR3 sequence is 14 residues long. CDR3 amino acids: CASSRDSARYGYTF. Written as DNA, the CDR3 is TGCGCCAGCAGCAGAGACTCCGCTAGATATGGCTACACCTTC.

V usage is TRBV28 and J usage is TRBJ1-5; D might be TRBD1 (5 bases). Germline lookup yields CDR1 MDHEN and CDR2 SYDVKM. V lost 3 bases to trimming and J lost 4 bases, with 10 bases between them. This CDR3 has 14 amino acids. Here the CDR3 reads CASSFLGVNQPQHF. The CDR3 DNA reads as TGTGCCAGCAGTTTTTTAGGGGTAAATCAGCCCCAGCATTTT.

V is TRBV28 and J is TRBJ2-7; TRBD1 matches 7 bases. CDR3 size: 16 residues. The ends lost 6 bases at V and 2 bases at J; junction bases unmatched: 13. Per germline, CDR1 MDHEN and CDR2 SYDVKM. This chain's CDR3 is CASRRHAQGTTYEQYF. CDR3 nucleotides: TGTGCCAGCAGACGTCACGCACAGGGGACCACCTACGAGCAGTACTTC.

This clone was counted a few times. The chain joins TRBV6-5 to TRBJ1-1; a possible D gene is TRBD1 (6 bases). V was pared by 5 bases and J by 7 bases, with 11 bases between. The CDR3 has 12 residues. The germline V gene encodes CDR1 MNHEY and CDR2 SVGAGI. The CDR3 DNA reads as TGTGCCAGCAGTCTCCGAGGGGGTGAAGCTTTCTTT. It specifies CASSLRGGEAFF.

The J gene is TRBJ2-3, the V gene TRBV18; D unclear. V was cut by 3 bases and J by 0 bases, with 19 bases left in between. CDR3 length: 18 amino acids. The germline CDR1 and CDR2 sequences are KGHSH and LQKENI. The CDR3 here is CASSPSSLNQKSTDTQYF. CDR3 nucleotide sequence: TGTGCCAGCTCACCTTCCTCACTAAACCAGAAGAGCACAGATACGCAGTATTTT.

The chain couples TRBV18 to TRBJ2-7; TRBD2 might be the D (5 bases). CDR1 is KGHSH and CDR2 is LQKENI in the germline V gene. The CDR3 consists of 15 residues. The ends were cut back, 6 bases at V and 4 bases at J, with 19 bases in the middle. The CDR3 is CASSLAPGKGYEQYF. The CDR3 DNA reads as TGTGCCAGCTCGCTCGCCCCCGGGAAAGGGTACGAGCAGTACTTC.

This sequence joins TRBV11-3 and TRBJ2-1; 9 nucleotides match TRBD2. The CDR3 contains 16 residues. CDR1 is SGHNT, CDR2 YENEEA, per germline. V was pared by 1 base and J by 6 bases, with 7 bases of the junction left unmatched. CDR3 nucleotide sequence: TGTGCCAGCAGCTTAGGAGAGACTAGCGGAACCAATGAGCAGTTCTTC. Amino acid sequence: CASSLGETSGTNEQFF.

CDR3 protein: CASSPYLAGGADTQYF. In nucleotides, the CDR3 is TGCGCCAGCAGCCCCTATTTAGCGGGGGGGGCAGATACGCAGTATTTT. The rearrangement uses TRBV5-1 and TRBJ2-3; 11 nucleotides match TRBD2. CDR3 size: 16 residues. V shed 4 bases and J 4 bases; nucleotides not matched to a gene: 8. CDR1 is SGHRS, CDR2 YFSETQ, per germline. Supplemented by reference TRBV5-1 and TRBJ2-3, the full variable domain reads KAGVTQTPRYLIKTRGQQVTLSCSPISGHRSVSWYQQTPGQGLQFLFEYFSETQRNKGNFPGRFSGRQFSNSRSEMNVSTLELGDSALYLCASSPYLAGGADTQYFGPGTRLTVL.

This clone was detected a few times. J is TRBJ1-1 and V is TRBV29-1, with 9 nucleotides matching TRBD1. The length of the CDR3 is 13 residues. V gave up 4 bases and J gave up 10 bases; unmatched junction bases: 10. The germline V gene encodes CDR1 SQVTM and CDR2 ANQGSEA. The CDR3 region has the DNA TGCAGCGTTGCGATATATGGGACAGGGCTAGCTTTCTTT. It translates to CSVAIYGTGLAFF.